This paragraph reports one T cell receptor (beta chain). Its target is not known. This entry belongs to a study of T cell responses to AZD1222 COVID-19 vaccine. General observations from the study: Spike-specific TCR breadth and depth were elevated following two AZD1222 doses. In all cases, repertoires were sampled only after the peak T cell response. Clonal diversity may have been underestimated, and the donors were mostly white British, with more females than males.

V was cut by 8 bases and J by 6 bases, with 20 bases left in between. The CDR3 loop spans 15 amino acids. The germline V gene has CDR1 SGHVS and CDR2 FQNEAQ. Clones were sequenced by immunoSEQ multiplex PCR, and TCRdb holds only the in-frame ones, with some missing. The table lists around 60,000 clones, about nine tenths of them singletons. The chain has TRBV7-8 and TRBJ2-1; no clear D. The source is an adult who received the MenACWY meningococcal vaccine as a control. Sequenced material: peripheral blood, taken 28 days after the second dose of the MenACWY control vaccine. The CDR3 spells CASCLREGQGNEQFF. The CDR3 region has the DNA TGTGCCAGCTGCCTAAGGGAAGGGCAAGGCAATGAGCAGTTCTTC.